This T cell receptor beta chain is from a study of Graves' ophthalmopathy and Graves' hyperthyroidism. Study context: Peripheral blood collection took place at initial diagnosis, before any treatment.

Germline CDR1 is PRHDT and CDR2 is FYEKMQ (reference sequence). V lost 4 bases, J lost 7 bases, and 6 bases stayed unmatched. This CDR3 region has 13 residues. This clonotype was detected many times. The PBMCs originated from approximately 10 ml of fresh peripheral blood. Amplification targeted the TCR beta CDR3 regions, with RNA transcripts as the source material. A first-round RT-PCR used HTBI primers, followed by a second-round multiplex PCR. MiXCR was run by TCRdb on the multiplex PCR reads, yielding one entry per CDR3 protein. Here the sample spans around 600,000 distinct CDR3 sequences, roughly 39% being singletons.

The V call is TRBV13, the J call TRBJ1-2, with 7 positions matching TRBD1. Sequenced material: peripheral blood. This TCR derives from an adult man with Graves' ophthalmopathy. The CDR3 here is CASSSTGSFGYTF. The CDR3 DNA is TGTGCCAGCAGCTCGACAGGGTCGTTTGGCTACACCTTC.